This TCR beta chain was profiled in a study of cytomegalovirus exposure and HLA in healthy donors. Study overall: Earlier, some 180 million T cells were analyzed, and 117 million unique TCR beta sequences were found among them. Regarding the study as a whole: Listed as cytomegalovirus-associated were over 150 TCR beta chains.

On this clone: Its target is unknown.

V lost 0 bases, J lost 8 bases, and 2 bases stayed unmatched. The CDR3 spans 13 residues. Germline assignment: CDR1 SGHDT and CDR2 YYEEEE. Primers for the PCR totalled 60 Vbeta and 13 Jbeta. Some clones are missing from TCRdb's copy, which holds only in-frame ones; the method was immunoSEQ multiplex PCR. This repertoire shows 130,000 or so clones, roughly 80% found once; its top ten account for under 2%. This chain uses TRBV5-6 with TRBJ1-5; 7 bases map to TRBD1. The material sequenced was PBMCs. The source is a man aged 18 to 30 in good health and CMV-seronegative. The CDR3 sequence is CASSLGGTEPQHF. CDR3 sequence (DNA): TGTGCCAGCAGCTTGGGGGGGACAGAGCCCCAGCATTTT.